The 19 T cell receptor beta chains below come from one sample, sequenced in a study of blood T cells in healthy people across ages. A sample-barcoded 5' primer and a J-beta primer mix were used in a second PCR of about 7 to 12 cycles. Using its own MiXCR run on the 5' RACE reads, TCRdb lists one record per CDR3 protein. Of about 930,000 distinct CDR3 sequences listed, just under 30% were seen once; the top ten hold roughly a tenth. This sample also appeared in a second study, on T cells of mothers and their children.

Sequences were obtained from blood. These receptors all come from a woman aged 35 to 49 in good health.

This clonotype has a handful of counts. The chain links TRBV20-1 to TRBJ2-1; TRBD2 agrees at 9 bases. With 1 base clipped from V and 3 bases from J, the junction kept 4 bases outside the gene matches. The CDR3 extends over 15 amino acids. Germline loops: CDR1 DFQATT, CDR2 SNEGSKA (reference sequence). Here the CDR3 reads CSARVGAGGYNEQFF. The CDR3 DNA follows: TGCAGTGCTAGAGTAGGAGCGGGGGGCTACAATGAGCAGTTCTTC.

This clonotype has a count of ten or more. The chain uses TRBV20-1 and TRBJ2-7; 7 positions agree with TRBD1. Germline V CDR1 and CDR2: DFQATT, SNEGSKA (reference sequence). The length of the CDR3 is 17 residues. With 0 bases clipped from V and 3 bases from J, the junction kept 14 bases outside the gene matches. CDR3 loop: CSARDYAGGQTGYEQYF. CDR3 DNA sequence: TGCAGTGCTAGAGATTACGCAGGGGGACAAACAGGCTACGAGCAGTACTTC.

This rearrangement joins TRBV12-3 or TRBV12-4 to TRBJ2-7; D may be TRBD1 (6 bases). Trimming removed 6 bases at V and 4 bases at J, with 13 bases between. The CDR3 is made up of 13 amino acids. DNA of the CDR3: TGTGCCAGCAGACCAGACAGGCCGTACGAGCAGTACTTC. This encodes CASRPDRPYEQYF.

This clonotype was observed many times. CDR3 amino acids: CSVEVGGKNIQYF. CDR3 nucleotide sequence: TGCAGCGTTGAAGTAGGGGGCAAAAACATTCAGTACTTC. The chain uses TRBV29-1 and TRBJ2-4, with a tentative D call TRBD1 (6 bases). The CDR3 is made up of 13 amino acids. V gave up 1 base and J gave up 3 bases, with 7 bases separating them. Looked up from germline, CDR1 is SQVTM and CDR2 is ANQGSEA.

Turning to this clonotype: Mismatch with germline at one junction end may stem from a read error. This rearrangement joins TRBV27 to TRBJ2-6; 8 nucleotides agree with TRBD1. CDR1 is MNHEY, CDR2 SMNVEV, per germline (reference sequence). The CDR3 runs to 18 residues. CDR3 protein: CASSLWGTGRSGANVRTF. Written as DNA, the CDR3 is TGTGCCAGCAGTTTATGGGGGACAGGACGCTCTGGGGCCAACGTCCGGACTTTC.

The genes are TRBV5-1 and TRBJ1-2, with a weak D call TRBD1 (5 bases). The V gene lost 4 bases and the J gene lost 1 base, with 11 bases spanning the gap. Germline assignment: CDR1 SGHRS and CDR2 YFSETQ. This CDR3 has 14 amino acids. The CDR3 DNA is TGCGCCAGCAGCCAGGGACTGGATAACTATGGCTACACCTTC. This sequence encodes CASSQGLDNYGYTF.

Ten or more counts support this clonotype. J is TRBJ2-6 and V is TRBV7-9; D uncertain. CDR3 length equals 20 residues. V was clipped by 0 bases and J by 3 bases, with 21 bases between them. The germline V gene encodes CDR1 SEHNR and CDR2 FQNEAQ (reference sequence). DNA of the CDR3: TGTGCCAGCAGCTTAGCTCCTCTCCGTGGGCCAATGGATGGGGCCAACGTCCTGACTTTC. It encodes CASSLAPLRGPMDGANVLTF.

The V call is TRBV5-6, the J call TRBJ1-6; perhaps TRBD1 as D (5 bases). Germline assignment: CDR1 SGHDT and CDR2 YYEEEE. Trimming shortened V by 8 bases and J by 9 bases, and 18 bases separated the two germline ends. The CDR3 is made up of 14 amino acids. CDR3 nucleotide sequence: TGTGCCAGTACCTTGGGTGGGCAGGGTTCACCCCTCCACTTT. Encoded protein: CASTLGGQGSPLHF. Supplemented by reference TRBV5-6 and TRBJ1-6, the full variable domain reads DAGVTQSPTHLIKTRGQQVTLRCSPKSGHDTVSWYQQALGQGPQFIFQYYEEEERQRGNFPDRFSGHQFPNYSSELNVNALLLGDSALYLCASTLGGQGSPLHFGNGTRLTVT.

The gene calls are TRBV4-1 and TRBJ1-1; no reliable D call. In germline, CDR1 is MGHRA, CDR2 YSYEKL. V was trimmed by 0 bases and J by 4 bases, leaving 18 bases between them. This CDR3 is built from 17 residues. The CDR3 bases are TGCGCCAGCAGCCAAGATACCATTGCGATTGGGCGCACTGAAGCTTTCTTT. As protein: CASSQDTIAIGRTEAFF.

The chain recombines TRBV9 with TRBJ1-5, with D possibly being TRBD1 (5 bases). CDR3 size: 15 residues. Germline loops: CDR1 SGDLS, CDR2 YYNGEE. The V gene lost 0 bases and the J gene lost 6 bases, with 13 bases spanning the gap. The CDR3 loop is CASSVDQGVGQPQHF. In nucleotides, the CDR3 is TGTGCCAGCAGCGTAGACCAGGGAGTAGGTCAGCCCCAGCATTTT.

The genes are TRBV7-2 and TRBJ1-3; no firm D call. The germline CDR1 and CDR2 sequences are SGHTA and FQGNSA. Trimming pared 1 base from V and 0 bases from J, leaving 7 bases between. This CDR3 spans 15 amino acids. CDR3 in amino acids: CASSLDSNSGNTIYF. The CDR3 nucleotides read TGTGCCAGCAGCTTAGACAGCAACTCTGGAAACACCATATATTTT.

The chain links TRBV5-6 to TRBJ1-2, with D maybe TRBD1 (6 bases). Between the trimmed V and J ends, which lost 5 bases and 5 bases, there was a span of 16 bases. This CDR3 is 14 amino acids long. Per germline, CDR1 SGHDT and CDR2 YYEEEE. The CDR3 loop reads CASRSYQGPYGYTF. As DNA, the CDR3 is TGTGCCAGCAGGTCGTACCAGGGGCCTTATGGCTACACCTTC. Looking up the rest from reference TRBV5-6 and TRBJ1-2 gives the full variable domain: DAGVTQSPTHLIKTRGQQVTLRCSPKSGHDTVSWYQQALGQGPQFIFQYYEEEERQRGNFPDRFSGHQFPNYSSELNVNALLLGDSALYLCASRSYQGPYGYTFGSGTRLTVV.

This CDR3 is CASTLAGPYTGELFF. Written as DNA, the CDR3 is TGCGCCAGCACTCTGGCGGGGCCTTACACCGGGGAGCTGTTTTTT. The V and J genes are TRBV5-1 and TRBJ2-2; a possible D gene is TRBD2 (6 bases). This CDR3 is built from 15 residues. V dropped 6 bases and J dropped 3 bases, with 15 bases sitting between them. The germline V gene has CDR1 SGHRS and CDR2 YFSETQ.

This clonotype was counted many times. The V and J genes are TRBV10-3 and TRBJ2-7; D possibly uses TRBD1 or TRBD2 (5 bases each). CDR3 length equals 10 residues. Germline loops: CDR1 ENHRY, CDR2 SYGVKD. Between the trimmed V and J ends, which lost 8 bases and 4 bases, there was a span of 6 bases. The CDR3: CAIGGYEQYF. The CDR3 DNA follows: TGTGCCATCGGGGGATACGAGCAGTACTTC.

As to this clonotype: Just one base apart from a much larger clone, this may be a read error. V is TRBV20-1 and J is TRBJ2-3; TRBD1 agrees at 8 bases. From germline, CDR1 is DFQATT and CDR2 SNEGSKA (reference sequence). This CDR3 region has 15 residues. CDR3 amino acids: CSAPLDRADTATQYF. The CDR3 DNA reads TGCAGTGCCCCCCTGGACAGGGCAGACACAGCTACGCAGTATTTT.

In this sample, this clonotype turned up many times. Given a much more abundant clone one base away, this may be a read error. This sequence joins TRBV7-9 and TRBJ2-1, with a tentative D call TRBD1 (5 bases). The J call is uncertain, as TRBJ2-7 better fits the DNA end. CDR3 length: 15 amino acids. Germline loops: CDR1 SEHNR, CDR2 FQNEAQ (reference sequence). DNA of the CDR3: TGTGCCAGCAGCTTAGGGGGCTACTCCTACAATGAGCAGTACTTC. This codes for CASSLGGYSYNEQYF.

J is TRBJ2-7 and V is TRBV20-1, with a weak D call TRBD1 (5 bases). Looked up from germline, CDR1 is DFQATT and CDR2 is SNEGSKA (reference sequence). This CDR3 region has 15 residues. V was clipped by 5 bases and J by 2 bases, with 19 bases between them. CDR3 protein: CSALTGAGIPYEQYF. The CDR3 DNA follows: TGCAGTGCTCTTACTGGGGCAGGGATACCCTACGAGCAGTACTTC.

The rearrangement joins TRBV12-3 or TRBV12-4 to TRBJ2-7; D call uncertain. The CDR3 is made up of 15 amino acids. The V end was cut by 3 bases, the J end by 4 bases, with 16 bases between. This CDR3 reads CASSFRQLGRYEQYF. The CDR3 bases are TGTGCCAGCAGTTTTCGACAACTGGGAAGGTACGAGCAGTACTTC.

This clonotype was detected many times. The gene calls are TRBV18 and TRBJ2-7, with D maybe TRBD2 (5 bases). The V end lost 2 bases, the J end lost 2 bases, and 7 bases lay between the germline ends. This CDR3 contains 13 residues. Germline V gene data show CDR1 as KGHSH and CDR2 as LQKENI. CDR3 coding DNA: TGTGCCAGCTCACCAGGGAGTACCTACGAGCAGTACTTC. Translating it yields CASSPGSTYEQYF.